The 2 T cell receptor beta chains below were found in one sample sequenced in a study of PD-L1 blockade in urothelial cancer. Time point in this sample: pretreatment peripheral blood. The protocol was immunoSEQ multiplex PCR, while the TCRdb copy is restricted to in-frame clones and leaves out a portion. In the table there are approximately 88,000 clones, less than 90% of which are singletons. The sequences come from PBMCs, collected around atezolizumab (anti-PD-L1) treatment. The receptors shown here come from a man aged 55 to 70 with urothelial cancer.

The J gene is TRBJ2-1, the V gene TRBV4-3, with 8 bases aligning to TRBD2. Germline V gives CDR1 LGHNA, CDR2 YSLEER. The CDR3 length is 17 residues. V shed 0 bases and J 2 bases; nucleotides not matched to a gene: 6. The CDR3 sequence: CASSQDWREDTYNEQFF. CDR3 in DNA: TGCGCCAGCAGCCAAGATTGGCGGGAGGACACCTACAATGAGCAGTTCTTC.

This clone was counted once. The chain is built from TRBV6-5 and TRBJ2-3, with 7 bases that match TRBD2. This CDR3 contains 16 residues. The germline V gene has CDR1 MNHEY and CDR2 SVGAGI. V was pared by 0 bases and J by 3 bases, with 6 bases of the junction left unmatched. The CDR3 here is CASSYSLSGATDTQYF. The CDR3 bases are TGTGCCAGCAGTTACTCATTAAGCGGGGCGACAGATACGCAGTATTTT.